This section outlines one T cell receptor (beta chain) sequence together with its context. The data originate from a study of PD-1 blockade in classical Hodgkin lymphoma. Here immunoSEQ multiplex PCR was the method, and the copy in TCRdb shows in-frame clones only, minus some. The sample contains approximately 17,000 clones, around 80% of which appear only once. Autologous stem cell transplantation was followed by relapse in every patient, and brentuximab vedotin exposure varied. The CDR3 is 15 amino acids. V lost 6 bases to trimming and J lost 3 bases, with 17 bases between them. The germline gives CDR1 LNHDA, CDR2 SQIVND (reference sequence).

The sequencing here drew on peripheral blood mononuclear cells (PBMCs), taken at baseline. The clonotype originates from a human donor with classical Hodgkin lymphoma. The chain joins TRBV19 to TRBJ1-2, with a possible D match to TRBD1 (6 bases). CDR3 nucleotides: TGTGCCAGTAGGATCCCACAGGGAAGGGACTATGGCTACACCTTC. Protein product: CASRIPQGRDYGYTF. Full variable domain (outside the CDR3, taken from reference TRBV19 and TRBJ1-2): DGGITQSPKYLFRKEGQNVTLSCEQNLNHDAMYWYRQDPGQGLRLIYYSQIVNDFQKGDIAEGYSVSREKKESFPLTVTSAQKNPTAFYLCASRIPQGRDYGYTFGSGTRLTVV.